This T cell receptor (beta chain) was sequenced for a study of blood T cell repertoires in COVID-19. Study summary: Samples came from the United States, Italy and Spain, spanning acute and convalescent COVID-19. Sources were T cells, B-cell-depleted T cells, or PBMCs; the material itself was cDNA or gDNA.

The CDR3 has 13 amino acids. Germline V CDR1 and CDR2: KGHSH, LQKENI. Trimming cost V 2 bases and J 8 bases, with 10 bases left between them. Study processing details: The authors estimated nucleated cell counts from reference gene primer amplification. Profiled with immunoSEQ multiplex PCR; TCRdb holds only in-frame clones, not every one. From that table come the V and J calls and clone size; the DNA was used to work out D and trimming. The sample comprises roughly 120,000 clones, 85% to 90% of which are singletons, and around 30% rests with the top ten. V gene TRBV18 combines with J gene TRBJ2-1; D possibly corresponds to TRBD1 (6 bases). Sample: peripheral blood. The source is a man aged 70 or older with active or convalescent COVID-19. The CDR3 here is CASSPNRVDEQFF. CDR3 bases: TGTGCCAGCTCACCAAACAGGGTGGATGAGCAGTTCTTC.